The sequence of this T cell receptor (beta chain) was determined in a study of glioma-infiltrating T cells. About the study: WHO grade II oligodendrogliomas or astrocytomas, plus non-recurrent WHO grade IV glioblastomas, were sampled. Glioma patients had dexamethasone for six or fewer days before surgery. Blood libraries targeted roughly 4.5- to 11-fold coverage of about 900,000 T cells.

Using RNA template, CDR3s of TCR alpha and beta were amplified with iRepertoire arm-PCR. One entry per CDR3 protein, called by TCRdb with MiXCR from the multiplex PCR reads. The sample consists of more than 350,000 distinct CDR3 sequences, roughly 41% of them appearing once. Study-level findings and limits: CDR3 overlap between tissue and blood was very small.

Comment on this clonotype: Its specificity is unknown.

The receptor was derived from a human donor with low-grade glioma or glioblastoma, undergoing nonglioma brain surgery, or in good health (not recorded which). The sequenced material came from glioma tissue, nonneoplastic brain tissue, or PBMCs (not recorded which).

CDR3 DNA: TGCGCCAGCAGCCGCAAGCTCGGGACAGGGGGCGAGGAGCTGTTTTTT. Protein: CASSRKLGTGGEELFF. This rearrangement joins TRBV5-1 to TRBJ2-2, with TRBD1 matching over 12 bases. V lost 4 bases and J lost 10; bases outside the gene matches: 11. The CDR3 has 16 amino acids. Germline V lookup: CDR1 SGHRS, CDR2 YFSETQ.